This T cell receptor (beta chain) was documented in a study of technical replicates of blood from a handful of donors. The V end was cut by 0 bases, the J end by 0 bases, with 13 bases between. Looked up from germline, CDR1 is SGHRS and CDR2 is YFSETQ. The CDR3 spans 17 residues. Method: immunoSEQ multiplex PCR; TCRdb's copy keeps in-frame clones and lacks some. The repertoire holds about 89,000 clones, with approximately 93% as singletons. This clonotype was obtained from a human donor in good health. Sequenced: T cells isolated from PBMCs. The chain couples TRBV5-1 to TRBJ2-1; perhaps TRBD2 as D (7 bases). Here the CDR3 DNA reads TGCGCCAGCAGCTTGGGAGGGGGGGCCAGCTCCTACAATGAGCAGTTCTTC. Protein sequence: CASSLGGGASSYNEQFF.